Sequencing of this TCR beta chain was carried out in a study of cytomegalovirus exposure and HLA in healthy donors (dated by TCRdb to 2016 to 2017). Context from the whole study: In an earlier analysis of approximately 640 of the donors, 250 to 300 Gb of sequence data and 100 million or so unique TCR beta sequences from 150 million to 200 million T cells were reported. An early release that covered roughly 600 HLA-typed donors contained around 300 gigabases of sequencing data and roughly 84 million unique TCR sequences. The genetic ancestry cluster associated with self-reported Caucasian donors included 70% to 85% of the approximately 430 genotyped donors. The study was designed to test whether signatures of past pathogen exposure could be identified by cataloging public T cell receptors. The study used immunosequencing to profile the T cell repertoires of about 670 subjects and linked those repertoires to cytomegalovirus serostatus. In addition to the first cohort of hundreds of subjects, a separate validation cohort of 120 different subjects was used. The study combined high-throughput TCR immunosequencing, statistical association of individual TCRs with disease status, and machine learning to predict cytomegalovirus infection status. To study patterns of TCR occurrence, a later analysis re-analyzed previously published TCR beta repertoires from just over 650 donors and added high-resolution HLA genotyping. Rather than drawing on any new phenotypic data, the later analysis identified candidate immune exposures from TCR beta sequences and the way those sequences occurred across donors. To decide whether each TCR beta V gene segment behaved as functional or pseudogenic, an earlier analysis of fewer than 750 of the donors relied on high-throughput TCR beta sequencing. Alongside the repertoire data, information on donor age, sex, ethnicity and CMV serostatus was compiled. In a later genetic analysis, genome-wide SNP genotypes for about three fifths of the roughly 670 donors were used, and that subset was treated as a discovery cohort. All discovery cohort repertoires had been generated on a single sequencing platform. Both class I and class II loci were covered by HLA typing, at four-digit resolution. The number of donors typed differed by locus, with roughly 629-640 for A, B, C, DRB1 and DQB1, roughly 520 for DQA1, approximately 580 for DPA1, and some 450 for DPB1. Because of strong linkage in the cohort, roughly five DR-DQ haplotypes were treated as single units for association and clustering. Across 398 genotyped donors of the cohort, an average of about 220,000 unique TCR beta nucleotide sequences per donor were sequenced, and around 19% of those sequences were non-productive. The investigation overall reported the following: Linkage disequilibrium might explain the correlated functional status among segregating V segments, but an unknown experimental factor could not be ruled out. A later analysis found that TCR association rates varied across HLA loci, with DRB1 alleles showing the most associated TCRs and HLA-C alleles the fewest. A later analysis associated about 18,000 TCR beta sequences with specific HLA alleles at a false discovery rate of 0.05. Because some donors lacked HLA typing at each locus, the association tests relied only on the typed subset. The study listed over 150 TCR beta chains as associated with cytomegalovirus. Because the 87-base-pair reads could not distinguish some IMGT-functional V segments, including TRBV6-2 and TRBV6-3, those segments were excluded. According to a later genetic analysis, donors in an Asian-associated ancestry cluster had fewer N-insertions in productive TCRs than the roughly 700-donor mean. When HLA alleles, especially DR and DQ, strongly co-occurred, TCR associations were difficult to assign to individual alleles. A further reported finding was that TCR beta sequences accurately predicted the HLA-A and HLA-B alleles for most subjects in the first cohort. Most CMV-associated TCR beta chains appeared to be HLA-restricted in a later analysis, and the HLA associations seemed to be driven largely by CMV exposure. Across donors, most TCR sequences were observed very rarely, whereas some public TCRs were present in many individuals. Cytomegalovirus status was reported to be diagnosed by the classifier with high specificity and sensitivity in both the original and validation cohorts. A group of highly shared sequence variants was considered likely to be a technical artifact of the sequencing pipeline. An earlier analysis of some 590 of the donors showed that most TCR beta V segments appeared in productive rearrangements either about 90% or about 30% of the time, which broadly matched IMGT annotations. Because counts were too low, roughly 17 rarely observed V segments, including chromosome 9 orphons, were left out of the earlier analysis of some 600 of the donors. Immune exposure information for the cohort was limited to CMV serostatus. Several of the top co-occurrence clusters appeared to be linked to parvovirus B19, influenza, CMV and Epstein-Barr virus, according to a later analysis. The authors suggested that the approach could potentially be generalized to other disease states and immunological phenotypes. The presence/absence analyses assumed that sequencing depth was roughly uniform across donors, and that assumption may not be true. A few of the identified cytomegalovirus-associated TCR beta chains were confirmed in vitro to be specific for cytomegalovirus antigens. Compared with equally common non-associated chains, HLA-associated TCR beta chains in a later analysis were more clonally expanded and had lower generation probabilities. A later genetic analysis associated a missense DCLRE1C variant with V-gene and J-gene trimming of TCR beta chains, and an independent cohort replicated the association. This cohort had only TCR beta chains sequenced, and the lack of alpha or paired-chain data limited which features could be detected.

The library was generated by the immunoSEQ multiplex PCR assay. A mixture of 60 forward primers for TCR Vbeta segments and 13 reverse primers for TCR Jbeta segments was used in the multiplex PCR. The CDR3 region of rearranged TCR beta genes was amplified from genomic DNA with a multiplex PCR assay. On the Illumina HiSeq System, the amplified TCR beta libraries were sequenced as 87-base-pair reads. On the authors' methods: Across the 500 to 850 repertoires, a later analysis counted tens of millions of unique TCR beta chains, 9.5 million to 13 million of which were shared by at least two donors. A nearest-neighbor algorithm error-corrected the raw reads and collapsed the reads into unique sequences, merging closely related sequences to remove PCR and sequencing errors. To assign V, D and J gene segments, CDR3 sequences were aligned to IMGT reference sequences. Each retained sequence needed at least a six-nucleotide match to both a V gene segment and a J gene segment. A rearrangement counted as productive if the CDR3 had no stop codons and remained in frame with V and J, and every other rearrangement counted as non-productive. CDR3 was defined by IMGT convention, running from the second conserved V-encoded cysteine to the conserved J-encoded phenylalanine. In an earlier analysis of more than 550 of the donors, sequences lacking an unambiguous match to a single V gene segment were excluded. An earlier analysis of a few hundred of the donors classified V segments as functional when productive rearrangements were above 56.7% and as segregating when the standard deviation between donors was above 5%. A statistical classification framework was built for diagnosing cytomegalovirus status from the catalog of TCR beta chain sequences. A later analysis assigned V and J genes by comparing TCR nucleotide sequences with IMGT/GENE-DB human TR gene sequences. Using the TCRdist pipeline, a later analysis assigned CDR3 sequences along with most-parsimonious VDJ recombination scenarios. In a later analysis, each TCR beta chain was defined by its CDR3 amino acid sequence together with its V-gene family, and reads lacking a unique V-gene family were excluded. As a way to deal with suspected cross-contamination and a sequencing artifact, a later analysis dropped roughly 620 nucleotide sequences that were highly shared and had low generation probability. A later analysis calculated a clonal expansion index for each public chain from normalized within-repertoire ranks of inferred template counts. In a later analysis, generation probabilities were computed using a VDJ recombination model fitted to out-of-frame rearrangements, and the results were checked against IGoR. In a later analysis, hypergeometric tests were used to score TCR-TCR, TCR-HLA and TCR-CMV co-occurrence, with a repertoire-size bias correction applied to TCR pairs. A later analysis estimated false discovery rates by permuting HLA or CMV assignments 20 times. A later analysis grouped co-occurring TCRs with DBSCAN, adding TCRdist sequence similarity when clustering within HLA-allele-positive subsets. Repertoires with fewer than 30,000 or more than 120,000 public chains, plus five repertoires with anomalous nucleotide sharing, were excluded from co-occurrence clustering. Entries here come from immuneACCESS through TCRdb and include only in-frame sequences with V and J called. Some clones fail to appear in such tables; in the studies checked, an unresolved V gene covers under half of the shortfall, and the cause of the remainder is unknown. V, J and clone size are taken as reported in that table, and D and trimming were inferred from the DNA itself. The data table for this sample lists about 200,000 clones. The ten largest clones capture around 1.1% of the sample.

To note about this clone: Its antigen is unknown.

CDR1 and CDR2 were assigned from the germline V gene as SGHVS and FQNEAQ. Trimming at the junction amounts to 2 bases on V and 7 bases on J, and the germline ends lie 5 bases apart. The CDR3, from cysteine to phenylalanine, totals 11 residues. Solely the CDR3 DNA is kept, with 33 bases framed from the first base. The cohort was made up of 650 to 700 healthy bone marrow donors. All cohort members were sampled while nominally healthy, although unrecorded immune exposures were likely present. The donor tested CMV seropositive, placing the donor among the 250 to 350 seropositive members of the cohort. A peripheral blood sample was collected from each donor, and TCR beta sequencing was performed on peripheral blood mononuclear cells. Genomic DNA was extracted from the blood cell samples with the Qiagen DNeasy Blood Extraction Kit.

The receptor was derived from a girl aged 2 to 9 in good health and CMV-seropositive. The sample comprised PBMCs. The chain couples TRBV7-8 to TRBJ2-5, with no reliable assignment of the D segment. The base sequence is TGTGCCAGCAGCTTAATCAGGACCCAGTACTTC. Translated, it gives CASSLIRTQYF.